This note documents a single TCR beta chain sequence. This entry is derived from a study of CD8+CD57+ T cells in acquired aplastic anemia. Study as a whole: Sorted CD4+ and CD8+ cells yielded roughly 3.2 ug of DNA on average.

Genomic DNA served as template for TCR beta VDJ and CDR3 profiling. TCRdb re-analysed the reads in MiXCR, keeping a single row per CDR3 protein. The sample yields more than 150,000 distinct CDR3 sequences, 45% to 60% seen once. Before being chosen for sequencing, patients had shown CD8+CD57+ cell expansion by flow cytometry. This CDR3 is 14 amino acids long. The V end was cut by 3 bases, the J end by 2 bases, with 10 bases between. This sequence originates from a human donor with aplastic anemia. Material for sequencing was sorted CD4+, CD8+, or CD8+CD57+ T cells (not recorded which) from PBMCs. The V gene is TRBV12-3 or TRBV12-4, the J gene TRBJ2-5; a possible D gene is TRBD2 (6 bases). The CDR3 nucleotides read TGTGCCAGCAGTTTCCGGGGGTGGCAAGAGACCCAGTACTTC. Its translation is CASSFRGWQETQYF.